Each of the 15 T cell receptor beta chains below was sequenced from the same sample in a study of T cell responses to AZD1222 COVID-19 vaccine. The assay was immunoSEQ multiplex PCR, and TCRdb's table has in-frame clones only and misses some. The data contain some 120,000 clones, around 82% of them seen just once; the ten biggest clones take up about 9.5%. The input for sequencing was peripheral blood, taken on day 0 of AZD1222 vaccination. These receptors all come from an adult in good health.

This clone appeared a single time. The chain joins TRBV3-1 (or the pseudogene TRBV3-2) to TRBJ1-2; D is ambiguous. This CDR3 is 17 amino acids long. With 0 bases removed from V and 1 base from J, the gap between germline ends came to 15 bases. Germline V CDR1 and CDR2: LGHDT, YNNKEL (reference sequence). CDR3 bases: TGTGCCAGCAGCCAAGATTTGGGAGGAGGAGGTAACTATGGCTACACCTTC. This sequence encodes CASSQDLGGGGNYGYTF.

The chain employs TRBV10-3 and TRBJ1-5; the D gene is possibly TRBD1 (5 bases). Trimming removed 2 bases at V and 4 bases at J, with 15 bases between. CDR3 length: 16 residues. The germline V gene encodes CDR1 ENHRY and CDR2 SYGVKD. This chain's CDR3 is CAISEGVTGSNQPQHF. The CDR3 coding sequence is TGTGCCATCAGTGAGGGAGTAACAGGCTCAAATCAGCCCCAGCATTTT.

This chain connects TRBV7-2 to TRBJ2-7, with a tentative D call TRBD1 (6 bases). The ends were cut back, 3 bases at V and 2 bases at J, with 8 bases in the middle. This CDR3 has 13 amino acids. The germline gives CDR1 SGHTA, CDR2 FQGNSA. The CDR3 protein is CASSFNRAYEQYF. As DNA, the CDR3 is TGTGCCAGCAGCTTCAACAGGGCCTACGAGCAGTACTTC. The full variable domain, in which reference TRBV7-2 and TRBJ2-7 provide the parts outside the CDR3, is GAGVSQSPSNKVTEKGKDVELRCDPISGHTALYWYRQSLGQGLEFLIYFQGNSAPDKSGLPSDRFSAERTGGSVSTLTIQRTQQEDSAVYLCASSFNRAYEQYFGPGTRLTVT.

The chain uses TRBV5-4 and TRBJ2-7; 9 bases are a match to TRBD1. J was trimmed by 1 base and V by 4 bases; bases with no gene match: 9. CDR3 length: 16 residues. Germline assignment: CDR1 SGHNT and CDR2 YYREEE (reference sequence). The CDR3 DNA is TGTGCCAGCAGCACTCCTCCGGGACAGGGTTCCTACGAGCAGTACTTC. Residues: CASSTPPGQGSYEQYF.

As concerns this clone: This specimen includes other DNA sequences encoding the same CDR3. The rearrangement joins TRBV19 to TRBJ2-7; 8 bases agree with TRBD2. V shed 4 bases and J 3 bases; nucleotides not matched to a gene: 11. Germline V CDR1 and CDR2: LNHDA, SQIVND (reference sequence). The CDR3 is 16 residues long. CDR3 amino acids: CASSSGGKDGIYEQYF. The CDR3 DNA sequence: TGTGCCAGTAGTAGCGGGGGGAAGGATGGAATCTACGAGCAGTACTTC.

This rearrangement joins TRBV7-8 to TRBJ1-2; TRBD1 might be the D (5 bases). In germline, CDR1 is SGHVS, CDR2 FQNEAQ. The CDR3 sequence is 16 residues long. Deletions cut 2 bases from V and 3 bases from J, with 16 bases between. In nucleotides, the CDR3 is TGTGCCAGCAGCTTAACGGCCCGGGGCAACCACTATGGCTACACCTTC. It is translated as CASSLTARGNHYGYTF.

The rearrangement uses TRBV11-2 and TRBJ1-4; 8 positions match TRBD1. V was pared by 4 bases and J by 7 bases, with 5 bases of the junction left unmatched. The CDR3 is 14 amino acids. Germline V CDR1 and CDR2: SGHAT, FQNNGV. The CDR3 loop is CASSSGQGAEKLFF. In nucleotides, the CDR3 is TGTGCCAGCAGCTCCGGACAGGGAGCTGAAAAACTGTTTTTT.

The sample holds one count of this clone. The rearrangement links TRBV7-9 to TRBJ2-5, with D possibly matching TRBD2 (5 bases). There are 18 residues in the CDR3. Germline CDR1 and CDR2: SEHNR and FQNEAQ (reference sequence). V gave up 3 bases and J gave up 0 bases, with 20 bases separating them. As DNA, the CDR3 is TGTGCCAGCAGCTTGCTGCGTACGGGAAGCCACTACCAAGAGACCCAGTACTTC. This sequence encodes CASSLLRTGSHYQETQYF. The full variable domain, rest sourced from reference TRBV7-9 and TRBJ2-5, is DTGVSQNPRHKITKRGQNVTFRCDPISEHNRLYWYRQTLGQGPEFLTYFQNEAQLEKSRLLSDRFSAERPKGSFSTLEIQRTEQGDSAMYLCASSLLRTGSHYQETQYFGPGTRLLVL.

This sequence joins TRBV18 and TRBJ2-1; D is unclear. The CDR3 spans 15 residues. Trimming removed 4 bases at V and 1 base at J, with 11 bases between. Germline V CDR1 and CDR2: KGHSH, LQKENI. The CDR3: CASSLRQMSYNEQFF. CDR3 DNA sequence: TGTGCCAGCTCACTCCGTCAGATGTCCTACAATGAGCAGTTCTTC.

J is TRBJ1-2 and V is TRBV27; D ambiguous. Germline CDR1 reads MNHEY; CDR2 reads SMNVEV (reference sequence). This CDR3 region has 14 residues. V was clipped by 5 bases and J by 0 bases, with 10 bases between them. In DNA form, the CDR3 reads TGTGCCAGCAGTCACCGACGTTCTAACTATGGCTACACCTTC. This gives the protein CASSHRRSNYGYTF.

This clone has a handful of counts. The gene calls are TRBV2 and TRBJ1-1; 7 bases agree with TRBD1. The V gene end was trimmed by 5 bases and the J gene end by 4 bases; junction bases not matched to a gene: 7. The CDR3 covers 14 residues. CDR1 SNHLY and CDR2 FYNNEI come from the germline V gene. The CDR3 bases are TGTGCCAGCAGTACTCGACAGGGAGCCACTGAAGCTTTCTTT. It is translated as CASSTRQGATEAFF.

The V call is TRBV14, the J call TRBJ2-7; 9 bases agree with TRBD1. Per germline, CDR1 SGHDN and CDR2 FVKESK. V shed 4 bases and J 4 bases; nucleotides not matched to a gene: 2. The CDR3 runs to 13 residues. The CDR3, as DNA: TGTGCCAGCAGCCGGGACAGGGTTTACGAGCAGTACTTC. Translation gives CASSRDRVYEQYF.

The genes are TRBV7-3 and TRBJ2-1; weak D call: TRBD2 (6 bases). V lost 2 bases and J 8 bases, leaving 16 bases between the germline ends. Germline lookup yields CDR1 SGHTA and CDR2 FQGTGA. This CDR3 is 15 amino acids long. The CDR3 sequence is CASSLLVGSDYEQFF. The CDR3 DNA is TGTGCCAGCAGCTTACTCGTCGGGAGCGACTATGAGCAGTTCTTC.

The V and J genes are TRBV12-3 or TRBV12-4 and TRBJ1-1; D is undetermined. The V gene lost 6 bases and the J gene lost 8 bases, with 13 bases spanning the gap. CDR3 size: 12 residues. This CDR3 reads CASRFTGIEAFF. Written as DNA, the CDR3 is TGTGCCAGCAGGTTCACGGGGATCGAAGCTTTCTTT.

CDR3 coding DNA: TGTGCCAGCAGCCCGACGGGACAGGGGGCGATCGAGCAGTACTTC. Its translation is CASSPTGQGAIEQYF. V gene TRBV9 combines with J gene TRBJ2-7; 12 bases align to TRBD1. Germline V gene lookup returns CDR1 SGDLS and CDR2 YYNGEE. Trimming took 4 bases from V and 6 from J; bases not matched to a gene: 8. The CDR3 length is 15 residues.